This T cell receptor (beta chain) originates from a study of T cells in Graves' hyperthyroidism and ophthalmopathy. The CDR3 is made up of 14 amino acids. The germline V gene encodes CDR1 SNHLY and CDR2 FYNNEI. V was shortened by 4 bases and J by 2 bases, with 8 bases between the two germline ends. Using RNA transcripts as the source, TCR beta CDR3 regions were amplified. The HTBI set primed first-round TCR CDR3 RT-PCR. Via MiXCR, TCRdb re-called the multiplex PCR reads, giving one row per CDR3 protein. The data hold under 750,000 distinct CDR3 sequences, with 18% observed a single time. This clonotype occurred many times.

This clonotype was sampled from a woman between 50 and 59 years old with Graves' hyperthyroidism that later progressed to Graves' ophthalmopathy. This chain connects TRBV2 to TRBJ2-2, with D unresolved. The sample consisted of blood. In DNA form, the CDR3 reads TGTGCCAGCAGTGTTGGCCACAACACCGGGGAGCTGTTTTTT. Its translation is CASSVGHNTGELFF.